These T cell receptor beta chains were read from a single sample in a study of somatic mutations in cytotoxic T cells in rheumatoid arthritis. TCRdb's copy holds only in-frame clones and misses some; the assay was immunoSEQ multiplex PCR. The table lists 15,000 to 20,000 clones, 77% of them singletons, with about 11% in the top ten. Sequenced: CD8+ T cells sorted from blood. The source is an adult with rheumatoid arthritis. The CDR3 runs from the conserved cysteine through the conserved F or W. The D gene is left open where the match is weak. Not all rows give a size; the values are once, few, many and, for expanded clones, a class.

v_call: TRBV6-1
j_call: TRBJ1-4
d_call: TRBD1
clone_size: -
cdr3_nt: TGTGCCAGCAGTGGAAGGACAGGGGGGACAGCTAATGAAAAACTGTTTTTT
cdr3_aa: CASSGRTGGTANEKLFF

v_call: TRBV9
j_call: TRBJ1-3
d_call: TRBD1
clone_size: few
cdr3_nt: TGTGCCAGCAGCGTCGGACAGGCTGGAAACACCATATATTTT
cdr3_aa: CASSVGQAGNTIYF

v_call: TRBV5-1
j_call: TRBJ1-3
d_call: -
clone_size: -
cdr3_nt: TGCGCCAGCAGCTCGGGACATACCGCGTCTGGAAACACCATATATTTT
cdr3_aa: CASSSGHTASGNTIYF

v_call: TRBV5-5
j_call: TRBJ2-6
d_call: -
clone_size: -
cdr3_nt: TGTGCCAGCAGCTTGACTTTTGAGTGGTCTGGGGCCAACGTCCTGACTTTC
cdr3_aa: CASSLTFEWSGANVLTF

v_call: TRBV7-9
j_call: TRBJ1-4
d_call: -
clone_size: -
cdr3_nt: TGTGCCAGCAGCTGGATGGAGGCAACTAATGAAAAACTGTTTTTT
cdr3_aa: CASSWMEATNEKLFF

v_call: TRBV11-2
j_call: TRBJ2-2
d_call: -
clone_size: -
cdr3_nt: TGTGCCAGCAGCTCCCAGGACCAAAACACCGGGGAGCTGTTTTTT
cdr3_aa: CASSSQDQNTGELFF

v_call: TRBV2
j_call: TRBJ2-3
d_call: -
clone_size: -
cdr3_nt: TGTGCCAGCAGTCGTTCCCAGGGGACGGCGACCACAGATACGCAGTATTTT
cdr3_aa: CASSRSQGTATTDTQYF

v_call: TRBV5-6
j_call: TRBJ1-4
d_call: TRBD1
clone_size: -
cdr3_nt: TGTGCCAGCAGCACCAGACAGGGAATTAATGAAAAACTGTTTTTT
cdr3_aa: CASSTRQGINEKLFF

v_call: TRBV20-1
j_call: TRBJ2-1
d_call: -
clone_size: -
cdr3_nt: TGCAGTGCTAGCGATGAGCAGTTCTTC
cdr3_aa: CSASDEQFF

v_call: TRBV27
j_call: TRBJ2-4
d_call: TRBD1
clone_size: -
cdr3_nt: TGTGCCAGCAGTCCGCTGGGACAGGCTAAAAACATTCAGTACTTC
cdr3_aa: CASSPLGQAKNIQYF